One sample yielded the 25 T cell receptor beta chains listed below, sequenced in a study of CD8+ T cells in alopecia areata. After isolation, RNA underwent reverse transcription to generate cDNA as the sequencing template. The repertoire was sequenced with immunoSEQ multiplex PCR; TCRdb's copy has only in-frame clones and lacks some. This table has 100,000 to 150,000 clones, approximately 49% appearing once. The specimen was CD8+ T cells sorted from blood, collected at week 0. The receptors stem from a human donor with alopecia areata.

The CDR3 loop is CAWSSPGGAETQYF. CDR3 coding DNA: TGTGCCTGGAGTTCCCCGGGAGGGGCGGAGACCCAGTACTTC. The chain recombines TRBV30 with TRBJ2-5; 8 bases line up with TRBD2. This CDR3 has 14 residues. Losses at the gene ends were 2 bases for V and 5 bases for J; bases not matched to a gene: 7. The germline V gene has CDR1 GTSNPN and CDR2 SVGIG (reference sequence).

This clone was picked up a small number of times. The CDR3 spells CASSQDPETGTFDEQFF. Here the CDR3 DNA reads TGCGCCAGCAGCCAAGATCCGGAGACAGGGACCTTCGATGAGCAGTTCTTC. The chain has TRBV4-3 and TRBJ2-1; 7 nucleotides line up with TRBD1. Looked up from germline, CDR1 is LGHNA and CDR2 is YSLEER. V trimming: 0 bases; J trimming: 8 bases; junction bases outside the gene matches: 13. This CDR3 contains 17 residues.

The rearrangement uses TRBV6-5 and TRBJ1-2, with TRBD1 matching over 9 bases. The CDR3 is made up of 12 amino acids. The germline V gene has CDR1 MNHEY and CDR2 SVGAGI. With 8 bases clipped from V and 6 bases from J, the junction kept 4 bases outside the gene matches. This chain's CDR3 is CASGGQGDGYTF. In DNA form, the CDR3 reads TGTGCCAGCGGGGGACAGGGCGATGGCTACACCTTC.

This clone was counted only a few times. This chain uses TRBV7-9 with TRBJ1-1, with 8 nucleotides matching TRBD1. The trim removed 5 bases at V and 7 bases at J, leaving 9 bases unmatched. Germline CDR1 SEHNR, CDR2 FQNEAQ (reference sequence). This CDR3 spans 14 amino acids. The CDR3 reads CASSHGQGVGEAFF. In DNA, the CDR3 is TGTGCCAGCAGCCATGGACAGGGCGTCGGTGAAGCTTTCTTT.

This chain joins TRBV7-2 and TRBJ2-3; the D is unclear. The length of the CDR3 is 17 residues. From germline, CDR1 is SGHTA and CDR2 FQGNSA. The V gene lost 3 bases and the J gene lost 3 bases, with 19 bases spanning the gap. The CDR3 DNA is TGTGCCAGCAGCTTTACGGTTTTTGTAGGGAAGACAGATACGCAGTATTTT. It encodes CASSFTVFVGKTDTQYF.

The chain couples TRBV4-2 to TRBJ2-1, with 7 bases matching TRBD1. The CDR3 extends over 16 amino acids. Germline CDR1 and CDR2: LGHNA and YNFKEQ. Trimming removed 0 bases from V and 3 bases from J; junction bases left unmatched: 5. CDR3 protein: CASSQENRGGYNEQFF. As DNA, the CDR3 is TGTGCCAGCAGCCAAGAGAACAGGGGCGGCTACAATGAGCAGTTCTTC.

The rearrangement joins TRBV29-1 to TRBJ1-1; D ambiguous. The CDR3 totals 13 residues. CDR1 is SQVTM, CDR2 ANQGSEA, per germline. V was shortened by 4 bases and J by 4 bases, with 13 bases between the two germline ends. CDR3 protein: CSVGARQSTEAFF. CDR3 coding DNA: TGCAGCGTTGGTGCACGACAAAGCACTGAAGCTTTCTTT.

The genes are TRBV7-8 and TRBJ2-1; D possibly corresponds to TRBD1 (5 bases). Germline V gene data show CDR1 as SGHVS and CDR2 as FQNEAQ. This CDR3 contains 14 residues. The V end lost 2 bases, the J end lost 7 bases, and 12 bases lay between the germline ends. This chain's CDR3 is CASSLKGRMNEQFF. CDR3 nucleotides: TGTGCCAGCAGCTTAAAGGGGCGCATGAATGAGCAGTTCTTC.

This clone occurred a few times. The chain employs TRBV29-1 and TRBJ2-6, with a tentative D call TRBD2 (5 bases). V was cut by 5 bases and J by 8 bases, with 10 bases left in between. CDR1 and CDR2 from the germline V gene are SQVTM and ANQGSEA. The CDR3 consists of 12 residues. This CDR3 is CSVLDSSNVLTF. CDR3 DNA sequence: TGCAGCGTTCTGGACTCTTCCAACGTCCTGACTTTC.

This clone was counted between two and nine times. This sequence joins TRBV19 and TRBJ2-1; 10 positions agree with TRBD1. V lost 5 bases, J lost 8 bases, and 6 bases stayed unmatched. The CDR3 is 14 residues long. Germline V CDR1 and CDR2: LNHDA, SQIVND (reference sequence). The CDR3 region has the DNA TGTGCCAGTAGTTCCCGGGACAGGGGCTATGAGCAGTTCTTC. Translation gives CASSSRDRGYEQFF.

The chain employs TRBV29-1 and TRBJ2-3; D call uncertain. CDR3 length: 11 residues. CDR1 and CDR2 from the germline V gene are SQVTM and ANQGSEA. V lost 3 bases and J lost 6, with 7 bases in between. Here the CDR3 DNA reads TGCAGCGTTGACAGGCGTGATACGCAGTATTTT. It specifies CSVDRRDTQYF.

This clone was picked up a small number of times. The chain links TRBV6-5 to TRBJ1-6; perhaps TRBD1 as D (5 bases). The CDR3 runs to 14 residues. CDR1 and CDR2 from the germline V gene are MNHEY and SVGAGI. Trimming stripped 6 bases from V and 7 bases from J, with 13 bases between. The CDR3 bases are TGTGCCAGCAGCTCCGGGACGGAGAATTCACCCCTCCACTTT. Translation: CASSSGTENSPLHF.

The chain links TRBV7-3 to TRBJ2-7, with D possibly matching TRBD2 (6 bases). CDR1 and CDR2 (germline): SGHTA, FQGTGA. Trimming stripped 5 bases from V and 0 bases from J, with 14 bases between. This CDR3 is built from 15 residues. CDR3 sequence: CASSEGGDHSYEQYF. DNA of the CDR3: TGTGCCAGCAGCGAAGGAGGGGACCACTCCTACGAGCAGTACTTC.

The chain uses TRBV4-3 and TRBJ2-6, with 11 bases matching TRBD2. The germline V gene has CDR1 LGHNA and CDR2 YSLEER. The V segment lost 5 bases and the J segment 4 bases; nucleotides outside the gene matches: 7. The CDR3 loop spans 17 amino acids. In nucleotides, the CDR3 is TGCGCCAGCAGCAGTCTAGCGGGGGGCCTCGGGGCCAACGTCCTGACTTTC. Its protein is CASSSLAGGLGANVLTF.

V usage is TRBV7-6 and J usage is TRBJ2-6; D might be TRBD1 or TRBD2, each matching 5 bases. From germline, CDR1 is SGHVS and CDR2 FNYEAQ. The CDR3 contains 19 residues. The ends were cut back, 1 base at V and 4 bases at J, with 20 bases in the middle. CDR3 bases: TGTGCCAGCAGCTTAGAGGGCTATTGGGGACCGAGCGGGGCCAACGTCCTGACTTTC. Its translation is CASSLEGYWGPSGANVLTF.

The gene calls are TRBV27 and TRBJ2-5; D ambiguous. The germline V gene encodes CDR1 MNHEY and CDR2 SMNVEV (reference sequence). The germline V and J ends were trimmed by 5 bases and 0 bases, with 19 bases remaining between them. This CDR3 is built from 17 residues. The CDR3 nucleotides are TGTGCCAGCAGTCCTAATCCCTTCGTTGAGGACCAAGAGACCCAGTACTTC. It yields the protein CASSPNPFVEDQETQYF.

The chain has TRBV30 and TRBJ2-7, with 7 bases identical to TRBD1. The J segment lost 1 base and the V segment lost 2 bases, leaving 5 bases of the junction unmatched. The CDR3 is 14 residues long. Germline V gene data show CDR1 as GTSNPN and CDR2 as SVGIG (reference sequence). The CDR3 DNA follows: TGTGCCTGGAGTTCCGGGACAGCTTCCTACGAGCAGTACTTC. It encodes CAWSSGTASYEQYF.

This chain joins TRBV27 and TRBJ2-7; D is uncertain. The CDR3 length is 13 residues. The V gene's germline CDR1 is MNHEY and CDR2 SMNVEV (reference sequence). Trimming shortened V by 3 bases and J by 0 bases, and 6 bases separated the two germline ends. The CDR3 coding sequence is TGTGCCAGCAGTTTTGCAGACTCCTACGAGCAGTACTTC. Its protein is CASSFADSYEQYF.

This chain links TRBV29-1 with TRBJ2-7; the D gene is possibly TRBD1 (6 bases). This CDR3 region has 13 residues. The V end lost 1 base, the J end lost 2 bases, and 9 bases lay between the germline ends. Per the germline V gene, CDR1 is SQVTM and CDR2 is ANQGSEA. The CDR3 reads CSVEGDKAYEQYF. The CDR3, as DNA: TGCAGCGTTGAAGGGGACAAAGCCTACGAGCAGTACTTC.

About this clone itself: This same CDR3 is encoded by further DNA sequences in the sample. This chain uses TRBV6-5 with TRBJ2-2; D may be TRBD1 (5 bases). The CDR3 runs 13 residues. The V end lost 6 bases, the J end lost 1 base, and 6 bases lay between the germline ends. The germline V gene encodes CDR1 MNHEY and CDR2 SVGAGI. As DNA, the CDR3 is TGTGCCAGCAGCGACAGGAACACCGGGGAGCTGTTTTTT. Translated: CASSDRNTGELFF.

This clone was observed a few times. The DNA for the CDR3 is TGTGCCAGCAGCTTGGTACTCAGTGGGGCTCAAGGGCAGTTCTTC. Residues: CASSLVLSGAQGQFF. The chain joins TRBV5-6 to TRBJ2-1, with a tentative D call TRBD1 (5 bases). The V end was cut by 0 bases, the J end by 12 bases, with 19 bases between. The CDR3 is 15 residues long. In germline, CDR1 is SGHDT, CDR2 YYEEEE.

The chain carries TRBV29-1 and TRBJ1-2, with D uncertain. Germline V CDR1 and CDR2: SQVTM, ANQGSEA. The CDR3 runs to 12 residues. Trimming stripped 4 bases from V and 2 bases from J, with 8 bases between. Here the CDR3 reads CSVVAENYGYTF. CDR3 bases: TGCAGCGTTGTGGCAGAGAACTATGGCTACACCTTC.

The rearrangement links TRBV5-6 to TRBJ1-1, with TRBD1 matching 7 bases. V was pared by 2 bases and J by 4 bases, with 5 bases of the junction left unmatched. The CDR3 loop spans 14 amino acids. CDR1 is SGHDT and CDR2 is YYEEEE in the germline V gene. The CDR3 DNA reads TGTGCCAGCAGCTTACTGGCAGGGGGCACTGAAGCTTTCTTT. Its translation: CASSLLAGGTEAFF.

This clone was counted a single time. The rearrangement uses TRBV25-1 and TRBJ2-5; a weak D match, TRBD1 (5 bases). Trimming shortened V by 2 bases and J by 9 bases, and 13 bases separated the two germline ends. Germline CDR1 and CDR2: MGHDK and SYGVNS. The CDR3 contains 13 residues. The CDR3 region is CASSERGLLAQYF. CDR3 nucleotide sequence: TGTGCCAGCAGTGAAAGGGGCCTTTTGGCCCAGTACTTC.

This clone was detected a few times. The chain employs TRBV27 and TRBJ1-4; no reliable D call. V dropped 1 base and J dropped 7 bases, with 4 bases sitting between them. The CDR3 loop spans 12 amino acids. The germline CDR1 and CDR2 sequences are MNHEY and SMNVEV (reference sequence). CDR3 region: CASSLFGEKLFF. Written as DNA, the CDR3 is TGTGCCAGCAGTTTATTTGGTGAAAAACTGTTTTTT.